Below, 32 T cell receptor beta chains from the same sample are listed, as sequenced in a study of T cell responses to AZD1222 COVID-19 vaccine. Assay used: immunoSEQ multiplex PCR; TCRdb lists only in-frame clones, some missing. The data contain 95,000 to 150,000 clones, about 87% of them singletons. The sequences come from peripheral blood, collected on day 0 of AZD1222 vaccination. Source of these receptors: an adult in good health.

This chain connects TRBV19 to TRBJ1-2; D not certain. The CDR3 has 12 residues. CDR1 is LNHDA and CDR2 is SQIVND in the germline V gene (reference sequence). Between the trimmed V and J ends, which lost 6 bases and 7 bases, there was a span of 12 bases. CDR3 in amino acids: CASRHSGVGYTF. The CDR3, as DNA: TGTGCCAGTAGACACTCAGGAGTTGGCTACACCTTC.

This chain connects TRBV27 to TRBJ2-3; tentative D call: TRBD2 (6 bases). Germline lookup yields CDR1 MNHEY and CDR2 SMNVEV (reference sequence). The CDR3 runs to 14 residues. Trimming removed 8 bases at V and 1 base at J, with 13 bases between. The CDR3 sequence is CASAWGGGTDTQYF. DNA of the CDR3: TGTGCCAGCGCCTGGGGCGGGGGCACAGATACGCAGTATTTT.

The J gene is TRBJ2-1, the V gene TRBV5-1; possibly TRBD1 for D (5 bases). The CDR3 spans 14 residues. Germline values: CDR1 SGHRS, CDR2 YFSETQ. Trimming stripped 2 bases from V and 5 bases from J, with 11 bases between. This chain's CDR3 is CASSLLQGNNEQFF. CDR3 coding DNA: TGCGCCAGCAGCTTATTGCAGGGAAACAATGAGCAGTTCTTC.

The rearrangement joins TRBV9 to TRBJ1-2; 7 bases match TRBD1. The J segment lost 8 bases and the V segment lost 3 bases, leaving 10 bases of the junction unmatched. The CDR3 runs 14 residues. Germline values: CDR1 SGDLS, CDR2 YYNGEE. This CDR3 is CASSAGQVVLGYTF. The CDR3 coding sequence is TGTGCCAGCAGCGCAGGACAGGTCGTTTTGGGCTACACCTTC.

The chain recombines TRBV12-3 or TRBV12-4 with TRBJ2-3; D is ambiguous. V was shortened by 5 bases and J by 6 bases, with 9 bases between the two germline ends. The CDR3 contains 12 residues. The CDR3 DNA reads TGTGCCAGCAGTCGAGCGAGGGATACGCAGTATTTT. It encodes CASSRARDTQYF.

This rearrangement joins TRBV15 to TRBJ2-6; 11 bases line up with TRBD1. Germline values: CDR1 LNHNV, CDR2 YYDKDF (reference sequence). The CDR3 is made up of 16 amino acids. V shed 5 bases, J shed 4 bases, and the junction held 4 bases outside the gene matches. The CDR3 DNA reads TGTGCCACCAGCGGTGGACAGGGGGCCGGGGCCAACGTCCTGACTTTC. Translated: CATSGGQGAGANVLTF.

CDR3 bases: TGCGCCAGCCGTAACAGGTTCGGGGAAGGAAAAGAGACCCAGTACTTC. This gives the protein CASRNRFGEGKETQYF. The chain is built from TRBV4-1 and TRBJ2-5; D might be TRBD1 or TRBD2, each matching 5 bases. The CDR3 extends over 16 amino acids. Trimming shortened V by 8 bases and J by 3 bases, and 22 bases separated the two germline ends. CDR1 MGHRA and CDR2 YSYEKL come from the germline V gene.

This chain uses TRBV11-3 with TRBJ2-2, with D uncertain. The CDR3 covers 16 residues. The germline CDR1 and CDR2 sequences are SGHNT and YENEEA. V lost 5 bases, J lost 1 base, and 14 bases lay in between. CDR3 loop: CASSPREVLNTGELFF. The CDR3 DNA reads TGTGCCAGCAGCCCCCGTGAAGTATTGAACACCGGGGAGCTGTTTTTT.

The chain couples TRBV12-3 or TRBV12-4 to TRBJ1-1; D perhaps matches TRBD1 (5 bases). Trimming shortened V by 4 bases and J by 6 bases, and 12 bases separated the two germline ends. The CDR3 contains 13 residues. CDR3 protein: CASSWAREAEAFF. DNA for the CDR3: TGTGCCAGCAGTTGGGCCAGGGAGGCTGAAGCTTTCTTT.

This chain links TRBV30 with TRBJ2-6; 9 positions agree with TRBD2. V lost 1 base to trimming and J lost 2 bases; unmatched junction nucleotides: 9. The CDR3 sequence is 18 residues long. Germline CDR1 GTSNPN, CDR2 SVGIG (reference sequence). The CDR3 here is CAWSAPSGMTPGANVLTF. The CDR3 nucleotides read TGTGCCTGGAGTGCACCTAGCGGGATGACCCCTGGGGCCAACGTCCTGACTTTC.

CDR3 region: CAASPGANQPQHF. The CDR3 DNA follows: TGTGCCGCTTCACCTGGGGCCAATCAGCCCCAGCATTTT. V is TRBV6-4 and J is TRBJ1-5; D possibly corresponds to TRBD1 (5 bases). This CDR3 is 13 amino acids long. Germline V gene lookup returns CDR1 MRHNA and CDR2 SNTAGT. The V gene lost 11 bases and the J gene lost 3 bases, with 14 bases spanning the gap.

The genes are TRBV5-4 and TRBJ1-3; D is ambiguous. The CDR3 contains 14 residues. Germline V CDR1 and CDR2: SGHNT, YYREEE (reference sequence). Trimming left V 5 bases short and J 0 bases short, with 9 bases between. This CDR3 reads CASRRGTSGNTIYF. The CDR3 region has the DNA TGTGCCAGCAGGAGAGGCACCTCTGGAAACACCATATATTTT.

The CDR3 DNA is TGCGCCAGCAGCTTAGACGCAGCATCCGCCCCCAACACTGAAGCTTTCTTT. Amino acids: CASSLDAASAPNTEAFF. The rearrangement uses TRBV5-1 and TRBJ1-1, with D unclear. The CDR3 covers 17 residues. In germline, CDR1 is SGHRS, CDR2 YFSETQ. Between the trimmed V and J ends, which lost 2 bases and 2 bases, there was a span of 19 bases.

This clone was seen a single time. This chain connects TRBV5-4 to TRBJ2-1; 15 bases are shared with TRBD2. The germline V gene has CDR1 SGHNT and CDR2 YYREEE (reference sequence). This CDR3 has 17 amino acids. The J segment lost 10 bases and the V segment lost 1 base, leaving 9 bases of the junction unmatched. The CDR3 region is CASSLKQGLAGGLEQFF. CDR3 nucleotides: TGTGCCAGCAGCTTGAAACAGGGACTAGCGGGGGGCCTCGAGCAGTTCTTC.

The chain joins TRBV11-2 to TRBJ1-2; D unresolved. V was clipped by 0 bases and J by 4 bases, with 9 bases between them. This CDR3 is built from 14 residues. Germline assignment: CDR1 SGHAT and CDR2 FQNNGV. This CDR3 is CASSLDQRIYGYTF. CDR3 coding DNA: TGTGCCAGCAGCTTAGATCAACGGATCTATGGCTACACCTTC.

This clone occurred a few times. The chain is built from TRBV4-3 and TRBJ1-4; D ambiguous. Trimming removed 0 bases from V and 8 bases from J, with 13 bases in between. Per the germline V gene, CDR1 is LGHNA and CDR2 is YSLEER. There are 15 residues in the CDR3. The CDR3 region has the DNA TGCGCCAGCAGCCAAGATAAGGGTTTACAGGAAAAACTGTTTTTT. This encodes CASSQDKGLQEKLFF.

This chain uses TRBV6-6 with TRBJ1-5, with 8 bases that match TRBD1. This CDR3 spans 16 amino acids. V gave up 4 bases and J gave up 0 bases; unmatched junction bases: 5. The germline CDR1 and CDR2 sequences are MNHNY and SVGAGI (reference sequence). This CDR3 reads CASSWGQAYSNQPQHF. CDR3 bases: TGTGCCAGCAGTTGGGGACAGGCCTATAGCAATCAGCCCCAGCATTTT.

The V gene is TRBV7-9, the J gene TRBJ1-1, with D maybe TRBD1 (6 bases). V was clipped by 1 base and J by 1 base, with 19 bases between them. Per the germline V gene, CDR1 is SEHNR and CDR2 is FQNEAQ (reference sequence). This CDR3 comprises 18 residues. CDR3 amino acids: CASSLVPPKRGGNTEAFF. The CDR3 DNA sequence: TGTGCCAGCAGCTTAGTCCCGCCCAAAAGAGGGGGGAACACTGAAGCTTTCTTT.

The chain has TRBV5-4 and TRBJ2-4; 7 bases fit TRBD1. V shed 0 bases and J 7 bases; nucleotides not matched to a gene: 4. The CDR3 runs to 14 residues. The germline V gene has CDR1 SGHNT and CDR2 YYREEE (reference sequence). In DNA form, the CDR3 reads TGTGCCAGCAGCTTGGAGGGGGCACGGAACATTCAGTACTTC. It specifies CASSLEGARNIQYF.

J is TRBJ2-3 and V is TRBV10-1, with D possibly being TRBD1 or TRBD2 (5 bases each). Per the germline V gene, CDR1 is WNHNN and CDR2 is SYGVQD (reference sequence). Trimming stripped 11 bases from V and 1 base from J, with 13 bases between. The CDR3 is made up of 13 amino acids. The CDR3: CAGGNRCTDTQYF. Here the CDR3 DNA reads TGCGCCGGAGGAAACAGGTGCACAGATACGCAGTATTTT.

This clone was observed a few times. The rearrangement links TRBV19 to TRBJ1-2; D is unresolved. V was clipped by 1 base and J by 0 bases, with 9 bases between them. The germline gives CDR1 LNHDA, CDR2 SQIVND (reference sequence). This CDR3 comprises 15 residues. The CDR3 spells CASSIGTGSNYGYTF. The CDR3 nucleotides read TGTGCCAGTAGTATAGGGACCGGTTCTAACTATGGCTACACCTTC.

This clone has just one count. The chain uses TRBV3-1 (or the pseudogene TRBV3-2) and TRBJ1-2; D is unresolved. Between the trimmed V and J ends, which lost 4 bases and 0 bases, there was a span of 18 bases. This CDR3 region has 17 residues. CDR1 is LGHDT and CDR2 is YNNKEL in the germline V gene (reference sequence). The chain's CDR3 is CASSLHLGALPNYGYTF. The CDR3 DNA reads as TGTGCCAGCAGCCTCCATCTGGGAGCACTACCTAACTATGGCTACACCTTC.

The chain links TRBV2 to TRBJ1-4, with D perhaps TRBD1 (6 bases). Trimming removed 2 bases at V and 1 base at J, with 11 bases between. CDR3 length equals 16 residues. CDR1 and CDR2 (germline): SNHLY, FYNNEI. The CDR3 DNA follows: TGTGCCAGCAGTGAACGTGGGGGCGAAACTAATGAAAAACTGTTTTTT. Translated: CASSERGGETNEKLFF.

CDR3 sequence (DNA): TGTGCCAGCAGCGGTGGACAGGTACTCGGTGGCTACACCTTC. Protein: CASSGGQVLGGYTF. The V call is TRBV6-5, the J call TRBJ1-2; 7 bases match TRBD1. The CDR3 length is 14 residues. V lost 6 bases, J lost 7 bases, and 11 bases stayed unmatched. The germline gives CDR1 MNHEY, CDR2 SVGAGI.

This chain links TRBV19 with TRBJ2-7, with D possibly TRBD2 on 6 matching bases. Trimming removed 3 bases at V and 0 bases at J, with 18 bases between. The CDR3 contains 17 residues. Per the germline V gene, CDR1 is LNHDA and CDR2 is SQIVND (reference sequence). As DNA, the CDR3 is TGTGCCAGTAGTATCGCCGGGCGGGGCCCATACTCCTACGAGCAGTACTTC. Encoded protein: CASSIAGRGPYSYEQYF. Full variable domain (missing parts from reference TRBV19 and TRBJ2-7): DGGITQSPKYLFRKEGQNVTLSCEQNLNHDAMYWYRQDPGQGLRLIYYSQIVNDFQKGDIAEGYSVSREKKESFPLTVTSAQKNPTAFYLCASSIAGRGPYSYEQYFGPGTRLTVT.

This clone has a handful of counts. V is TRBV5-5 and J is TRBJ1-1; no clear D. Deletions cut 3 bases from V and 1 base from J, with 4 bases between. CDR1 and CDR2 (germline): SGHKS, YYEKEE (reference sequence). This CDR3 spans 12 amino acids. The CDR3 loop is CASSSQNTEAFF. The DNA of the CDR3 is TGTGCCAGCAGCTCTCAGAACACTGAAGCTTTCTTT. The complete variable domain, with remaining parts taken from reference TRBV5-5 and TRBJ1-1, reads DAGVTQSPTHLIKTRGQQVTLRCSPISGHKSVSWYQQVLGQGPQFIFQYYEKEERGRGNFPDRFSARQFPNYSSELNVNALLLGDSALYLCASSSQNTEAFFGQGTRLTVV.

The chain uses TRBV29-1 and TRBJ1-1; 9 bases are a match to TRBD1. V lost 3 bases, J lost 3 bases, and 5 bases stayed unmatched. The germline V gene encodes CDR1 SQVTM and CDR2 ANQGSEA. The CDR3 is 14 amino acids. CDR3 amino acids: CSVDRGTGHTEAFF. DNA of the CDR3: TGCAGCGTTGATCGTGGGACAGGGCACACTGAAGCTTTCTTT.

The rearrangement links TRBV6-1 to TRBJ2-7; 12 bases are shared with TRBD1. Germline CDR1 is MNHNS and CDR2 is SASEGT. CDR3 size: 20 residues. The V gene end was trimmed by 4 bases and the J gene end by 5 bases; junction bases not matched to a gene: 21. CDR3 sequence reads: CASSASDRDRGRLTWDEQYF. The CDR3 DNA is TGTGCCAGCAGTGCCTCCGACCGGGACAGGGGGCGCCTTACCTGGGACGAGCAGTACTTC.

The chain uses TRBV6-5 and TRBJ1-5; 8 bases map to TRBD1. In germline, CDR1 is MNHEY, CDR2 SVGAGI. CDR3 length: 15 residues. Trimming cost V 5 bases and J 7 bases; bases outside gene matches: 10. This CDR3 reads CASSPDWTGTQPQHF. Written as DNA, the CDR3 is TGTGCCAGCAGTCCCGACTGGACAGGGACACAGCCCCAGCATTTT.

This clone was recorded only once. V gene TRBV28 combines with J gene TRBJ1-1; no clear D. The CDR3 is made up of 11 amino acids. Germline V lookup: CDR1 MDHEN, CDR2 SYDVKM. Trimming left V 10 bases short and J 6 bases short, with 12 bases between. CDR3 region: CATTTGAEAFF. The CDR3, as DNA: TGTGCCACTACTACTGGGGCTGAAGCTTTCTTT.

This clone was observed a single time. The CDR3 region is CASSQGWSPSTDTQYF. CDR3 DNA: TGCGCCAGCAGCCAAGGCTGGTCCCCTAGCACAGATACGCAGTATTTT. This sequence joins TRBV4-1 and TRBJ2-3; no definite D call. This CDR3 contains 16 residues. Trimming left V 1 base short and J 0 bases short, with 11 bases between. Germline CDR1 reads MGHRA; CDR2 reads YSYEKL.

This chain joins TRBV16 and TRBJ1-5; D perhaps matches TRBD1 (5 bases). The CDR3 runs to 16 residues. Germline CDR1 is KGHSY and CDR2 is FQNENV. V was clipped by 4 bases and J by 1 base, with 14 bases between them. The CDR3 loop reads CASSRSGTASNQPQHF. The CDR3 region has the DNA TGTGCCAGCAGCCGATCCGGGACGGCGAGCAATCAGCCCCAGCATTTT.